This TCR beta chain was retrieved from a study of blood T cell repertoires in COVID-19. CDR1 KGHSH and CDR2 LQKENI come from the germline V gene. V gave up 4 bases and J gave up 5 bases; unmatched junction bases: 6. This CDR3 region has 15 residues. Sequencing was performed with immunoSEQ multiplex PCR; in TCRdb, only in-frame clones are kept and a portion is missing. The sample shows under 300,000 clones, 75% to 95% of them seen only once. The chain has TRBV18 and TRBJ2-1, with 9 bases matching TRBD1. The receptor's source is a woman aged 18-30 years who had recovered from COVID-19. Source material: PBMCs or T cells enriched from blood (not recorded which). CDR3 in DNA: TGTGCCAGCTCACAAGGGACAGGGCGGAACAATGAGCAGTTCTTC. It codes for CASSQGTGRNNEQFF.